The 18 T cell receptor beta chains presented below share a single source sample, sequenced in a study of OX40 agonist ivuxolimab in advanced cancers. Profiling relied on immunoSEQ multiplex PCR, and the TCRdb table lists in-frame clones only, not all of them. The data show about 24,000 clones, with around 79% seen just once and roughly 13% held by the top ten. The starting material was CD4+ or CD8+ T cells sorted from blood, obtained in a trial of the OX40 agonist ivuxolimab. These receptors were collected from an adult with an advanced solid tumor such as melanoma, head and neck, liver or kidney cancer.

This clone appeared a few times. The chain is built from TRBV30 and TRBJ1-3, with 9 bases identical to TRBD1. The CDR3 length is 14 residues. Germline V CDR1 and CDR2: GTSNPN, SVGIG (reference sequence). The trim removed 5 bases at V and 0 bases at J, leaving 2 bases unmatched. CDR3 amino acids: CAWGQGSSGNTIYF. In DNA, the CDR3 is TGTGCCTGGGGACAGGGGAGCTCTGGAAACACCATATATTTT.

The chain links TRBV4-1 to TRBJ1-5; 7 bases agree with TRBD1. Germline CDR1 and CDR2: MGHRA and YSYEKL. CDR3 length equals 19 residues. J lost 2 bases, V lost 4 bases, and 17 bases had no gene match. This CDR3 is CASSLHRDREASGNQPQHF. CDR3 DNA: TGCGCCAGCAGCCTTCACCGGGACAGAGAGGCGTCGGGCAATCAGCCCCAGCATTTT.

The CDR3 loop is CATSPTIGVTEAFF. The CDR3 DNA follows: TGTGCCACCAGCCCAACCATTGGGGTCACTGAAGCTTTCTTT. The chain carries TRBV15 and TRBJ1-1; no clear D. This CDR3 is built from 14 residues. Germline V gene data show CDR1 as LNHNV and CDR2 as YYDKDF (reference sequence). Trimming cost V 5 bases and J 4 bases, with 14 bases left between them.

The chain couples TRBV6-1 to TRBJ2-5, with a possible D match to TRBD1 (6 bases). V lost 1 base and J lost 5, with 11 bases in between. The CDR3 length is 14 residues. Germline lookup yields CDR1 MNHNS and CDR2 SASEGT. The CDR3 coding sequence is TGTGCCAGCAGTGAAGGGTATAGGGGGGAGACCCAGTACTTC. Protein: CASSEGYRGETQYF.

CDR3: CSVRTSGGPYEQYF. In DNA form, the CDR3 reads TGCAGCGTTCGGACTAGCGGGGGGCCCTACGAGCAGTACTTC. This chain joins TRBV29-1 and TRBJ2-7; 14 nucleotides line up with TRBD2. Germline CDR1 reads SQVTM; CDR2 reads ANQGSEA. There are 14 residues in the CDR3. V lost 5 bases to trimming and J lost 2 bases; unmatched junction nucleotides: 2.

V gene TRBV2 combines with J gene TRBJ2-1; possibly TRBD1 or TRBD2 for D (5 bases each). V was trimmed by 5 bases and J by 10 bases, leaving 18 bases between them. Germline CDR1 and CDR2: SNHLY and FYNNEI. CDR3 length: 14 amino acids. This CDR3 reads CASSKTRELVEQFF. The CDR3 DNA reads TGTGCCAGCAGTAAAACCAGGGAGTTGGTGGAGCAGTTCTTC. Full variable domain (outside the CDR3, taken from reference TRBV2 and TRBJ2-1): EPEVTQTPSHQVTQMGQEVILRCVPISNHLYFYWYRQILGQKVEFLVSFYNNEISEKSEIFDDQFSVERPDGSNFTLKIRSTKLEDSAMYFCASSKTRELVEQFFGPGTRLTVL.

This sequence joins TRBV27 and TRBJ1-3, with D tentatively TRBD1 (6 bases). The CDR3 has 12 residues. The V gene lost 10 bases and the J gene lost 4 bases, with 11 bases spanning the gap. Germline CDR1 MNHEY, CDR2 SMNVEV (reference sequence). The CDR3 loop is CATVDRGNTIYF. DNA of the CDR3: TGTGCCACTGTGGACAGAGGAAACACCATATATTTT.

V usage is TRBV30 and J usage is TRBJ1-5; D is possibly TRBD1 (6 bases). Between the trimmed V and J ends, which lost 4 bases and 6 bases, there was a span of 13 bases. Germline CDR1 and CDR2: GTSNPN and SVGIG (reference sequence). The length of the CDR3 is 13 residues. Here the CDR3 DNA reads TGTGCCTGGAAGGGGGGGATCGGTCAGCCCCAGCATTTT. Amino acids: CAWKGGIGQPQHF.

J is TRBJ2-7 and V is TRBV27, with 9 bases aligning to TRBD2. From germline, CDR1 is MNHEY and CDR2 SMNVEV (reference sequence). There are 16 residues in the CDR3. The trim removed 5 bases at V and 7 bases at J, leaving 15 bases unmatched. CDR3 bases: TGTGCCAGCAGTCCCTTACTGGCGGGGGGGCCGAGGGAGCAGTACTTC. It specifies CASSPLLAGGPREQYF.

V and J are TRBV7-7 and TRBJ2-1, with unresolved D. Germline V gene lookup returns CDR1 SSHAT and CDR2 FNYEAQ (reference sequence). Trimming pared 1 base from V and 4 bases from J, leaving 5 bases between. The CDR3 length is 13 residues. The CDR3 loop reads CASSLGSYNEQFF. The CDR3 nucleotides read TGTGCCAGCAGCTTAGGGTCTTACAATGAGCAGTTCTTC.

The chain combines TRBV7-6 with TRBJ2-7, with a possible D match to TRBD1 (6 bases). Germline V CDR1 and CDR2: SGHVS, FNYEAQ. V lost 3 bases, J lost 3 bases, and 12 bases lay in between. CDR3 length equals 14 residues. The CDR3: CASSFRGPLYEQYF. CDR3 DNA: TGTGCCAGCAGCTTCAGGGGTCCCCTCTACGAGCAGTACTTC.

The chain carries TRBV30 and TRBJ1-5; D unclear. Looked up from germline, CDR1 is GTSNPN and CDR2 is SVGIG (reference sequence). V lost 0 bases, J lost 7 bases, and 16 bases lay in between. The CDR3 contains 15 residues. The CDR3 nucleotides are TGTGCCTGGAGTGTATTTCGCAAAGAAGGCCAGCCCCAGCATTTT. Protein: CAWSVFRKEGQPQHF.

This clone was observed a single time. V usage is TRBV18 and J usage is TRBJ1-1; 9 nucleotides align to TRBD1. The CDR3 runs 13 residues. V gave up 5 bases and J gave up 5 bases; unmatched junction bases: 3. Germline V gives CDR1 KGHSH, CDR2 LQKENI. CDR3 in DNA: TGTGCCAGCTCAACGGACAGGGGAACTGAAGCTTTCTTT. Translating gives CASSTDRGTEAFF.

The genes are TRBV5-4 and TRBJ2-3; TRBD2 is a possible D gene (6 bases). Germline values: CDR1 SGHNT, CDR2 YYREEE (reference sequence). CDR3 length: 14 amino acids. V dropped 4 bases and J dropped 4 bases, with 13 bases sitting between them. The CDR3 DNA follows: TGTGCCAGCAGCCCGAGACTAGAGGCAGATACGCAGTATTTT. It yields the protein CASSPRLEADTQYF. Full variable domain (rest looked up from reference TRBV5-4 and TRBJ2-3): ETGVTQSPTHLIKTRGQQVTLRCSSQSGHNTVSWYQQALGQGPQFIFQYYREEENGRGNFPPRFSGLQFPNYSSELNVNALELDDSALYLCASSPRLEADTQYFGPGTRLTVL.

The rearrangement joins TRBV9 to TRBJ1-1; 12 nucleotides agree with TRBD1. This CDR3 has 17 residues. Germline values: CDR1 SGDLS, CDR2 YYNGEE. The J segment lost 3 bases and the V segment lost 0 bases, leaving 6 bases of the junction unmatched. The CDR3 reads CASSVAWGDRGHTEAFF. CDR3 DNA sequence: TGTGCCAGCAGCGTAGCCTGGGGGGACAGGGGGCACACTGAAGCTTTCTTT. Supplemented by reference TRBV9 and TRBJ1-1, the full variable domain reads DSGVTQTPKHLITATGQRVTLRCSPRSGDLSVYWYQQSLDQGLQFLIQYYNGEERAKGNILERFSAQQFPDLHSELNLSSLELGDSALYFCASSVAWGDRGHTEAFFGQGTRLTVV.

The CDR3 region is CASSQDSNQPQHF. CDR3 sequence (DNA): TGTGCCAGCAGCCAGGATAGCAATCAGCCCCAGCATTTT. This chain uses TRBV12-1 with TRBJ1-5; the table's TRBD1 call for D was not verified on the DNA. TRBV12-1 is listed as a pseudogene. The CDR3 runs to 13 residues.

As DNA, the CDR3 is TGTGCCAGCAGCCCGGAAGTGGGACAGCAAGAGACCCAGTACTTC. Protein product: CASSPEVGQQETQYF. The chain is built from TRBV7-8 and TRBJ2-5; 7 positions agree with TRBD1. After removal of 5 bases from V and 2 bases from J, the junction contained 8 bases not matched to a gene. This CDR3 spans 15 amino acids. In germline, CDR1 is SGHVS, CDR2 FQNEAQ.

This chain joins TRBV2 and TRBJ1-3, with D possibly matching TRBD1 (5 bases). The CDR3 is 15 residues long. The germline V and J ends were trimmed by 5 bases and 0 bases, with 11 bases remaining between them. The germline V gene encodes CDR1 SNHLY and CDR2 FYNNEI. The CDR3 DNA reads TGTGCCAGCAGTTTAGGAAGGGGCTCTGGAAACACCATATATTTT. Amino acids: CASSLGRGSGNTIYF.